This T cell receptor (beta chain) was obtained from a study of OX40 agonist ivuxolimab in advanced cancers. Study observations and caveats: Fewer expanded clones were found on average in CD4+ than in CD8+ T cells. Low normalized T-cell clonal expansion was additionally recorded for some nonresponders. Clonal expansion by week 6 occurred in CD4+ and CD8+ blood T cells (at 0.1 to 3.0 mg/kg).

Researchers took blood at baseline, on cycle 4 day 1, and on cycle 7 day 1. Assay used: immunoSEQ multiplex PCR; TCRdb lists only in-frame clones, some missing. The sample lists around 30,000 clones; approximately 91% were seen once. In germline, CDR1 is MRHNA, CDR2 SNTAGT. Trimming removed 4 bases from V and 5 bases from J; junction bases left unmatched: 7. The CDR3 covers 15 residues. Points on this clone: Its antigen is still unknown.

The chain employs TRBV6-4 and TRBJ1-1; TRBD1 matches 10 bases. The source was CD4+ or CD8+ T cells sorted from blood, collected in a trial of the OX40 agonist ivuxolimab. The TCR originated in an adult with an advanced solid tumor such as melanoma, head and neck, liver or kidney cancer. Here the CDR3 reads CASSVRQGAWTEAFF. For the CDR3, the DNA is TGTGCCAGCAGTGTTCGACAGGGGGCCTGGACTGAAGCTTTCTTT.